The 7 T cell receptor beta chains below were found in one sample sequenced in a study of CD8 T cells in Susac syndrome. The RNA input was about 0.5 to 1 ug, and it was reverse transcribed with random hexamers. TCRdb ran MiXCR on the immunoSEQ multiplex PCR reads and lists one entry per CDR3 protein. Counted here are hundreds of thousands of distinct CDR3 sequences, 80% to 90% occurring once; the ten biggest clones make up around 0.12%. The source material was CD8+ T cells from PBMCs. The origin of the receptors is a human donor with multiple sclerosis.

The genes are TRBV5-1 and TRBJ1-5, with D maybe TRBD1 (6 bases). The CDR3 loop spans 14 amino acids. V lost 5 bases and J 6 bases, leaving 15 bases between the germline ends. Germline CDR1 reads SGHRS; CDR2 reads YFSETQ. The DNA for the CDR3 is TGCGCCAGCAGTTACAAAACAGGGTCTCAGCCCCAGCATTTT. Amino acids: CASSYKTGSQPQHF.

This chain connects TRBV7-2 to TRBJ2-3, with 8 bases aligning to TRBD2. With 5 bases clipped from V and 3 bases from J, the junction kept 7 bases outside the gene matches. Germline values: CDR1 SGHTA, CDR2 FQGNSA. The CDR3 runs to 15 residues. The CDR3 bases are TGTGCCAGCAGCGATCCGACTAGCGAAACAGATACGCAGTATTTT. This codes for CASSDPTSETDTQYF.

The genes are TRBV20-1 and TRBJ1-2; D is perhaps TRBD1 (6 bases). Trimming cost V 6 bases and J 5 bases, with 16 bases left between them. This CDR3 has 13 amino acids. Germline V gene lookup returns CDR1 DFQATT and CDR2 SNEGSKA (reference sequence). The CDR3 protein is CSAPRGGAYGYTF. The CDR3, as DNA: TGCAGTGCGCCGCGCGGGGGGGCATATGGCTACACCTTC.

The chain links TRBV6-5 to TRBJ2-1; 7 bases fit TRBD1. The CDR3 covers 15 residues. V was clipped by 2 bases and J by 2 bases; unmatched bases: 3. Per the germline V gene, CDR1 is MNHEY and CDR2 is SVGAGI. The CDR3 bases are TGTGCCAGCAGTTACCAGGGGGAAGCCTACAATGAGCAGTTCTTC. Translating it yields CASSYQGEAYNEQFF.

V is TRBV27 and J is TRBJ1-4, with D possibly matching TRBD1 (5 bases). V dropped 5 bases and J dropped 8 bases, with 24 bases sitting between them. CDR1 and CDR2 from the germline V gene are MNHEY and SMNVEV (reference sequence). The CDR3 is made up of 17 amino acids. The DNA of the CDR3 is TGTGCCAGCAGTCCGACCCGGGGGGTCGGGTTGGGGGAAAAACTGTTTTTT. As protein: CASSPTRGVGLGEKLFF.

This chain's CDR3 is CASSLGTSGTFAYNEQFF. The CDR3 nucleotides are TGTGCCAGCAGCCTCGGGACTAGCGGTACGTTTGCCTACAATGAGCAGTTCTTC. This rearrangement joins TRBV7-9 to TRBJ2-1; 11 nucleotides match TRBD2. This CDR3 region has 18 residues. Germline V gene data show CDR1 as SEHNR and CDR2 as FQNEAQ (reference sequence). V dropped 5 bases and J dropped 2; count of bases not matched to a gene: 11.

The rearrangement joins TRBV10-3 to TRBJ1-2; 7 bases align to TRBD1. In germline, CDR1 is ENHRY, CDR2 SYGVKD. The V and J ends lost 0 bases and 8 bases, in that order; junction bases with no gene match: 9. This CDR3 region has 15 residues. The CDR3 bases are TGTGCCATCAGTGAGTCGAGACAGGGACCCTCCGGCTACACCTTC. Its translation: CAISESRQGPSGYTF.